A single sample gave rise to the 15 T cell receptor beta chains below, sequenced in a study of blood T cell repertoires in COVID-19. The repertoire was sequenced with immunoSEQ multiplex PCR; TCRdb's copy has only in-frame clones and lacks some. The sample carries some 150,000 clones, around 84% recorded once. The sequencing sample was made of peripheral blood. The receptor set was obtained from a woman aged 45 to 65 in a cohort sampled during active or convalescent COVID-19.

The chain couples TRBV5-4 to TRBJ2-5; 13 bases are shared with TRBD2. Germline CDR1 reads SGHNT; CDR2 reads YYREEE (reference sequence). Trimming took 4 bases from V and 2 from J; bases not matched to a gene: 5. The CDR3 is 16 amino acids. The CDR3 reads CASSATSGGLQETQYF. The CDR3 DNA follows: TGTGCCAGCAGCGCGACTAGCGGGGGGTTACAAGAGACCCAGTACTTC.

The V and J genes are TRBV11-2 and TRBJ1-5, with unresolved D. The germline V gene encodes CDR1 SGHAT and CDR2 FQNNGV. This CDR3 is built from 15 residues. V was shortened by 1 base and J by 4 bases, with 11 bases between the two germline ends. CDR3 in DNA: TGTGCCAGCAGCTTAGGTAACAGTGGGAATCAGCCCCAGCATTTT. This gives the protein CASSLGNSGNQPQHF.

This chain uses TRBV2 with TRBJ1-1; 7 bases match TRBD1. J gave up 0 bases and V 5 bases, and 6 bases lay outside the gene matches. The CDR3 has 15 amino acids. The germline CDR1 and CDR2 sequences are SNHLY and FYNNEI. CDR3 protein: CASSLSGGMNTEAFF. CDR3 nucleotides: TGTGCCAGCAGTTTATCAGGGGGAATGAACACTGAAGCTTTCTTT.

V usage is TRBV4-3 and J usage is TRBJ2-4; a weak D match, TRBD1 (8 bases). The CDR3 is 15 residues long. V was pared by 0 bases and J by 12 bases, with 18 bases between. The germline V gene has CDR1 LGHNA and CDR2 YSLEER. The CDR3 spells CASSQDRQGRGTQYF. CDR3 nucleotide sequence: TGCGCCAGCAGCCAAGACAGACAGGGGCGGGGGACTCAGTACTTC.

This chain links TRBV3-1 (or the pseudogene TRBV3-2) with TRBJ2-4; maybe TRBD2 (6 bases). Trimming cost V 0 bases and J 16 bases, with 13 bases left between them. This CDR3 has 12 amino acids. CDR1 is LGHDT and CDR2 is YNNKEL in the germline V gene (reference sequence). CDR3 sequence reads: CASSQDPGLVYF. CDR3 DNA: TGTGCCAGCAGCCAAGATCCGGGACTCGTATACTTC.

The V gene is TRBV5-5, the J gene TRBJ1-2; no firm D call. CDR3 size: 14 residues. V dropped 4 bases and J dropped 6 bases, with 16 bases sitting between them. Germline-derived CDR1 and CDR2 are SGHKS and YYEKEE (reference sequence). In nucleotides, the CDR3 is TGTGCCAGCAGCCTAGGACCAGGAGGAAATGGCTACACCTTC. Translated, it gives CASSLGPGGNGYTF.

The rearrangement joins TRBV6-6 to TRBJ1-6; D might be TRBD1 (6 bases). This CDR3 spans 14 amino acids. Germline V lookup: CDR1 MNHNY, CDR2 SVGAGI (reference sequence). V shed 5 bases and J shed 8 bases, with 13 bases lying between them. DNA for the CDR3: TGTGCCAGCAGTAACCAGGGGTCGCATTCACCCCTCCACTTT. It yields the protein CASSNQGSHSPLHF.

The chain employs TRBV10-3 and TRBJ1-5, with 7 bases aligning to TRBD1. The J segment lost 6 bases and the V segment lost 0 bases, leaving 8 bases of the junction unmatched. CDR3 length equals 16 residues. The germline V gene has CDR1 ENHRY and CDR2 SYGVKD. The CDR3 reads CAISESYGTVAQPQHF. In DNA, the CDR3 is TGTGCCATCAGTGAGTCATACGGGACAGTAGCTCAGCCCCAGCATTTT.

The rearrangement joins TRBV4-1 to TRBJ1-1, with TRBD1 as a possible D gene (6 bases). Trimming removed 4 bases from V and 4 bases from J, with 28 bases in between. The CDR3 consists of 19 residues. Germline V gene lookup returns CDR1 MGHRA and CDR2 YSYEKL. This chain's CDR3 is CASSLPSGYRDTEATEAFF. The CDR3 DNA sequence: TGCGCCAGCAGCCTACCCTCAGGGTACCGGGACACAGAAGCCACTGAAGCTTTCTTT.

This clone was counted only a few times. The chain couples TRBV18 to TRBJ1-1, with a weak D call TRBD1 (5 bases). The CDR3 runs to 15 residues. CDR1 KGHSH and CDR2 LQKENI come from the germline V gene. V lost 3 bases and J lost 0, with 11 bases in between. The CDR3, as DNA: TGTGCCAGCTCACCTGGACACAGCATGAACACTGAAGCTTTCTTT. This gives the protein CASSPGHSMNTEAFF. Variable domain in full (rest from reference TRBV18 and TRBJ1-1): NAGVMQNPRHLVRRRGQEARLRCSPMKGHSHVYWYRQLPEEGLKFMVYLQKENIIDESGMPKERFSAEFPKEGPSILRIQQVVRGDSAAYFCASSPGHSMNTEAFFGQGTRLTVV.

This clone was observed a single time. The chain joins TRBV5-1 to TRBJ1-1, with 7 bases matching TRBD1. Germline V CDR1 and CDR2: SGHRS, YFSETQ. CDR3 length: 16 residues. The J segment lost 5 bases and the V segment lost 4 bases, leaving 14 bases of the junction unmatched. As DNA, the CDR3 is TGCGCCAGCAGCCGAATATCACAGGGGCGTGGTACTGAAGCTTTCTTT. Protein product: CASSRISQGRGTEAFF. Together with reference TRBV5-1 and TRBJ1-1, the CDR3 gives the full variable domain: KAGVTQTPRYLIKTRGQQVTLSCSPISGHRSVSWYQQTPGQGLQFLFEYFSETQRNKGNFPGRFSGRQFSNSRSEMNVSTLELGDSALYLCASSRISQGRGTEAFFGQGTRLTVV.

The chain carries TRBV12-5 and TRBJ2-2; D unresolved. The CDR3 runs 14 residues. Looked up from germline, CDR1 is LGHNT and CDR2 is FRNRAP. Trimming stripped 5 bases from V and 1 base from J, with 8 bases between. CDR3 coding DNA: TGTGCTAGTGGTAGCGCCAGGAACACCGGGGAGCTGTTTTTT. This translates into CASGSARNTGELFF.

The rearrangement links TRBV2 to TRBJ2-1; TRBD1 matches at 8 bases. Germline V CDR1 and CDR2: SNHLY, FYNNEI. This CDR3 is built from 13 residues. J was trimmed by 5 bases and V by 7 bases; bases with no gene match: 4. CDR3 DNA: TGTGCCAGCATTCTGGACAGGGACAATGAGCAGTTCTTC. The encoded protein is CASILDRDNEQFF.

The chain joins TRBV2 to TRBJ2-1; 9 nucleotides match TRBD1. This CDR3 spans 14 amino acids. Germline trimming cut 5 bases from V and 10 bases from J; bases unmatched to any gene: 9. Germline V lookup: CDR1 SNHLY, CDR2 FYNNEI. CDR3 sequence reads: CASSSDRGAREQFF. CDR3 in DNA: TGTGCCAGCAGTTCAGACAGGGGGGCGCGAGAGCAGTTCTTC.

The J gene is TRBJ1-1, the V gene TRBV6-5; possible D gene TRBD1, 5 bases. The CDR3 is 14 residues long. V gave up 5 bases and J gave up 4 bases, with 14 bases separating them. CDR1 is MNHEY, CDR2 SVGAGI, per germline. The CDR3 nucleotides read TGTGCCAGCAGTCGGGAAATGGGGGGCACTGAAGCTTTCTTT. Protein product: CASSREMGGTEAFF.